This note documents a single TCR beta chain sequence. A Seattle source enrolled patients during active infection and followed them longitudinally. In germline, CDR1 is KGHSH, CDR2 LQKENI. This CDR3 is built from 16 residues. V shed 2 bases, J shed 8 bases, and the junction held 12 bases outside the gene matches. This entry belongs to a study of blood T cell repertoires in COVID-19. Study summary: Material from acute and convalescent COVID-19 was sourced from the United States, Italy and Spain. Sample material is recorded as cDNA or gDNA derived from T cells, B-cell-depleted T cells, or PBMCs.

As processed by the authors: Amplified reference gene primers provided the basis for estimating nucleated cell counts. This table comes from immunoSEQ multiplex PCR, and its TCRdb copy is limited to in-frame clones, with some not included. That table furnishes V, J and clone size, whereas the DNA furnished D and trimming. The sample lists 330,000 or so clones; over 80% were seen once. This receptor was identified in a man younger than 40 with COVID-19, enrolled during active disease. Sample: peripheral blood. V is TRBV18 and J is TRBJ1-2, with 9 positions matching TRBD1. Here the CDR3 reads CASSPLEGQGIYGYTF. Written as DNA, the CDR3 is TGTGCCAGCTCACCATTAGAGGGACAGGGCATTTACGGCTACACCTTC.